This TCR beta chain originates from a study of T cell responses to AZD1222 COVID-19 vaccine. Study-level background: Doses given second, at about 4 or about 12 weeks, were pooled. General study points: Every sample of the repertoires postdated the peak T cell response.

Sequencing used immunoSEQ multiplex PCR; TCRdb keeps in-frame clones, though not all of them. The sample lists over 80,000 clones, 75% to 90% occurring once. This CDR3 region has 17 residues. Trimming removed 9 bases from V and 3 bases from J; junction bases left unmatched: 14. Germline V gene lookup returns CDR1 WSHSY and CDR2 SAAADI. Regarding this clone: Its antigen is unknown.

Sequenced material: peripheral blood, taken on day 0 of AZD1222 vaccination. The clonotype originates from an adult in good health. The chain links TRBV10-2 to TRBJ2-2; 9 bases are shared with TRBD2. The CDR3 protein is CAREEASGNRDTGELFF. CDR3 DNA sequence: TGCGCCAGGGAGGAGGCTAGCGGGAATCGCGACACCGGGGAGCTGTTTTTT.